Presented here are 14 T cell receptor beta chains from one specimen sequenced in a study of blood T cell repertoires in COVID-19. The protocol was immunoSEQ multiplex PCR, while the TCRdb copy is restricted to in-frame clones and leaves out a portion. Among about 190,000 clones, around 84% were seen once, and the ten largest hold about 20%. Sequences were obtained from peripheral blood. All receptors come from a human donor in a cohort sampled during active COVID-19.

The chain joins TRBV7-8 to TRBJ1-2; no definite D call. V lost 5 bases to trimming and J lost 4 bases, with 17 bases between them. This CDR3 has 15 residues. Germline V gives CDR1 SGHVS, CDR2 FQNEAQ. For the CDR3, the DNA is TGTGCCAGCAGCCCATTTGCGGTCGCGGGCTATGGCTACACCTTC. Translating it yields CASSPFAVAGYGYTF.

In its sample, this clone was seen once. The genes are TRBV5-1 and TRBJ1-4; D unresolved. This CDR3 spans 16 amino acids. In germline, CDR1 is SGHRS, CDR2 YFSETQ. Between the trimmed V and J ends, which lost 0 bases and 10 bases, there was a span of 19 bases. CDR3 loop: CASSLDGDKDSGKLFF. The CDR3 bases are TGCGCCAGCAGCTTGGACGGGGATAAGGACTCTGGAAAACTGTTTTTT. The whole variable domain, filled in from reference TRBV5-1 and TRBJ1-4, reads KAGVTQTPRYLIKTRGQQVTLSCSPISGHRSVSWYQQTPGQGLQFLFEYFSETQRNKGNFPGRFSGRQFSNSRSEMNVSTLELGDSALYLCASSLDGDKDSGKLFFGSGTQLSVL.

The chain links TRBV10-3 to TRBJ2-7, with TRBD2 identical over 8 bases. Looked up from germline, CDR1 is ENHRY and CDR2 is SYGVKD. This CDR3 comprises 14 residues. J lost 1 base, V lost 4 bases, and 3 bases had no gene match. The CDR3 protein is CAISAGGGSYEQYV. The CDR3 nucleotides are TGTGCCATCAGTGCGGGGGGGGGATCCTACGAGCAGTACGTC.

The chain employs TRBV9 and TRBJ2-7, with D unclear. Germline-derived CDR1 and CDR2 are SGDLS and YYNGEE. The CDR3 contains 13 residues. V was clipped by 0 bases and J by 3 bases, with 7 bases between them. CDR3 nucleotide sequence: TGTGCCAGCAGCGTAGGTAGCAGCTACGAGCAGTACGTC. Protein product: CASSVGSSYEQYV.

The chain employs TRBV19 and TRBJ1-6; TRBD1 might be the D (6 bases). The CDR3 has 14 amino acids. CDR1 is LNHDA, CDR2 SQIVND, per germline (reference sequence). V was pared by 5 bases and J by 10 bases, with 15 bases between. In DNA, the CDR3 is TGTGCCAGTAGTTCGGACAGAGACCGGTCACCCCTCCACTTT. This sequence encodes CASSSDRDRSPLHF.

This chain joins TRBV5-1 and TRBJ1-2; 7 positions agree with TRBD1. Germline-derived CDR1 and CDR2 are SGHRS and YFSETQ. The CDR3 is 16 amino acids. J was trimmed by 2 bases and V by 3 bases; bases with no gene match: 10. In DNA, the CDR3 is TGCGCCAGCAGCTCGGGACAGACAAGCCCCAACTATGGCTACACCTTC. This sequence encodes CASSSGQTSPNYGYTF.

The rearrangement links TRBV2 to TRBJ2-3; 7 bases fit TRBD2. CDR1 SNHLY and CDR2 FYNNEI come from the germline V gene. Trimming took 4 bases from V and 5 from J; bases not matched to a gene: 6. The CDR3 runs to 14 residues. The CDR3 is CASSAGGGGDTQYF. The CDR3 DNA reads as TGTGCCAGCAGTGCGGGGGGTGGAGGAGATACGCAGTATTTT.

The chain couples TRBV12-3 or TRBV12-4 to TRBJ2-7; 10 positions match TRBD1. The V gene end was trimmed by 3 bases and the J gene end by 4 bases; junction bases not matched to a gene: 0. This CDR3 has 13 residues. CDR3 sequence: CASSLGQGYEQYV. The CDR3 nucleotides read TGTGCCAGCAGTTTGGGACAGGGGTACGAGCAGTACGTC.

V gene TRBV11-2 combines with J gene TRBJ2-7; D not certain. The V gene's germline CDR1 is SGHAT and CDR2 FQNNGV. This CDR3 spans 15 amino acids. V lost 5 bases, J lost 4 bases, and 18 bases lay in between. The CDR3 DNA is TGTGCCAGCAGCCTATTCGGTGGTGCCGAATACGAGCAGTACTTC. It encodes CASSLFGGAEYEQYF.

CDR3 DNA sequence: TGTGCCAGCAGGCCGACAGGGGTTTCGTGGACTGAAGCTTTCTTT. It translates to CASRPTGVSWTEAFF. V is TRBV6-5 and J is TRBJ1-1; 8 nucleotides align to TRBD1. From germline, CDR1 is MNHEY and CDR2 SVGAGI. The CDR3 consists of 15 residues. V was clipped by 6 bases and J by 5 bases; unmatched bases: 11.

This clone was seen a few times. In nucleotides, the CDR3 is TGTGCCAGCAGTTCAGGACAGGCCAGGAAGCAGTACGTC. Translating gives CASSSGQARKQYV. The chain carries TRBV6-5 and TRBJ2-7, with TRBD1 identical over 7 bases. CDR3 length equals 13 residues. CDR1 is MNHEY, CDR2 SVGAGI, per germline. V was clipped by 4 bases and J by 8 bases; unmatched bases: 8.

The chain uses TRBV4-1 and TRBJ1-4; 7 bases fit TRBD1. The CDR3 loop spans 14 amino acids. V was pared by 2 bases and J by 5 bases, with 2 bases of the junction left unmatched. Germline CDR1 reads MGHRA; CDR2 reads YSYEKL. The CDR3 reads CASSQTGQNEKLFF. The CDR3 DNA reads as TGCGCCAGCAGCCAAACGGGACAGAATGAAAAACTGTTTTTT.

The chain joins TRBV7-8 to TRBJ1-2; D ambiguous. This CDR3 spans 13 amino acids. The germline V gene encodes CDR1 SGHVS and CDR2 FQNEAQ. The V and J ends lost 1 base and 7 bases respectively, with 10 bases between them. This chain's CDR3 is CASSLGRFGGYTF. CDR3 nucleotide sequence: TGTGCCAGCAGCTTAGGTCGTTTCGGTGGCTACACCTTC.

For this clone: This CDR3 is missing its conserved last phenylalanine or tryptophan, likely due to a read error. No DNA is shown, since the ends of the CDR3 on it are uncertain; the CDR3 is the one TCRdb lists. This rearrangement joins TRBV12-3 or TRBV12-4 to TRBJ2-7; the table's TRBD2 call for D was not verified on the DNA. The CDR3 is 11 amino acids long, termini counted. The CDR3 spells CASSFLGRAHL.